This TCR beta chain appears in the sequencing data of a study of T cells in Graves' hyperthyroidism and ophthalmopathy. Study details: Blood was drawn when the patient was first diagnosed and still untreated. Findings of the study overall: A model of 13 V-J features distinguished ophthalmopathy from stable hyperthyroidism.

RNA transcripts were the template for amplifying TCR beta CDR3 regions. RT-PCR in the first round (using the HTBI primer set) targeted the TCR CDR3. TCRdb recomputed calls from the multiplex PCR reads with MiXCR, one row per CDR3 protein. Of a few hundred thousand distinct CDR3 sequences in the sample, about a sixth were seen once. Germline V gene data show CDR1 as SEHNR and CDR2 as FQNEAQ (reference sequence). The germline V and J ends were trimmed by 5 bases and 3 bases, with 18 bases remaining between them. This CDR3 has 16 residues. Ten or more counts support this clonotype. Its target is unknown. Under 3 months was the duration of disease in ophthalmopathy patients, who also had a Clinical Activity Score of at least 3 and a NOSPECS grade of at least 4. Based on clinical symptoms, serum thyroxine and TRAb, thyroid ultrasound and orbital computed tomography, diagnoses were reached.

The chain recombines TRBV7-9 with TRBJ2-3; D is perhaps TRBD2 (7 bases). The clonotype was recovered from a woman under 30 with Graves' ophthalmopathy. Sequenced input: blood. The CDR3 nucleotides read TGTGCCAGCAGCGGACAGCTAGCGGCTGGAACAGATACGCAGTATTTT. Its protein product is CASSGQLAAGTDTQYF.